This is a list of T cell receptor beta chains from one sample in a study of T cell repertoires in cytomegalovirus infection. No antigen has been assigned to these receptors. TCRdb redid the calling of the reads with MiXCR, one entry per CDR3 protein. The sample carries approximately 500,000 distinct CDR3 sequences, roughly 34% recorded once. Material: cultured PBMCs, obtained from culture after CMV antigen stimulation. The receptor set was obtained from a human donor in good health (CMV status not recorded). Some clones in this sample may be carry-over from other donors' samples. CDR3s include the opening cysteine and the closing phenylalanine or tryptophan. A D gene is named only where the DNA matches it firmly. Expanded clones get a size class; other rows say once, few or many, or leave the size out.

j_call: TRBJ2-3; v_call: TRBV10-3; clone_size: .; d_call: TRBD1; cdr3_aa: CATRSGTGTSTDTQYF; cdr3_nt: TGTGCCACCCGCTCCGGGACAGGGACTAGCACAGATACGCAGTATTTT
j_call: TRBJ1-1; v_call: TRBV7-2; clone_size: many; d_call: TRBD1; cdr3_aa: CASSPFRQGGTEAFF; cdr3_nt: TGTGCCAGCAGCCCTTTTCGACAGGGAGGCACTGAAGCTTTCTTT
j_call: TRBJ1-1; v_call: TRBV7-8; clone_size: few; d_call: .; cdr3_aa: CASGRGGGTRKNTEAFF; cdr3_nt: TGTGCCAGCGGAAGAGGAGGGGGAACAAGGAAGAACACTGAAGCTTTCTTT
j_call: TRBJ1-1; v_call: TRBV7-2; clone_size: many; d_call: .; cdr3_aa: CASSAGPGSEAFF; cdr3_nt: TGTGCCAGCAGCGCGGGTCCGGGATCTGAAGCTTTCTTT
j_call: TRBJ2-2; v_call: TRBV24-1; clone_size: .; d_call: .; cdr3_aa: CATSEWTVNTGELFF; cdr3_nt: TGTGCCACCAGTGAGTGGACAGTTAACACCGGGGAGCTGTTTTTT
j_call: TRBJ1-1; v_call: TRBV11-3; clone_size: few; d_call: .; cdr3_aa: CASSLGSHTEAFF; cdr3_nt: TGTGCCAGCAGCTTGGGCAGCCACACTGAAGCTTTCTTT
j_call: TRBJ2-1; v_call: TRBV2; clone_size: .; d_call: TRBD2; cdr3_aa: CASLLSSGRGIDEQFF; cdr3_nt: TGTGCCAGCCTCCTCTCGAGCGGGAGAGGGATAGATGAGCAGTTCTTC
j_call: TRBJ2-7; v_call: TRBV6-2/TRBV6-3; clone_size: many; d_call: TRBD2; cdr3_aa: CASIYGAGVSYEQYF; cdr3_nt: TGTGCCAGCATCTACGGAGCGGGGGTCTCCTACGAGCAGTACTTC
j_call: TRBJ1-6; v_call: TRBV5-4; clone_size: few; d_call: TRBD1; cdr3_aa: CASSPDRGRHSPLHF; cdr3_nt: TGTGCCAGCAGCCCGGACAGGGGCCGTCATTCACCCCTCCACTTT
j_call: TRBJ2-1; v_call: TRBV5-1; clone_size: .; d_call: .; cdr3_aa: CASSFQGYDEQFF; cdr3_nt: TGCGCCAGCAGCTTCCAGGGCTACGATGAGCAGTTCTTC
j_call: TRBJ1-5; v_call: TRBV19; clone_size: few; d_call: .; cdr3_aa: CASSIGQRYQPQHF; cdr3_nt: TGTGCCAGTAGTATAGGACAGAGATATCAGCCCCAGCATTTT
j_call: TRBJ2-7; v_call: TRBV12-3/TRBV12-4; clone_size: .; d_call: TRBD2; cdr3_aa: CASSFPGGGNYEQYF; cdr3_nt: TGTGCCAGCAGTTTCCCTGGGGGGGGTAACTACGAGCAGTACTTC
j_call: TRBJ2-1; v_call: TRBV6-2/TRBV6-3; clone_size: few; d_call: TRBD2; cdr3_aa: CASSYSIPREFYNEQFF; cdr3_nt: TGTGCCAGCAGTTACTCGATTCCGCGGGAGTTCTACAATGAGCAGTTCTTC
j_call: TRBJ2-1; v_call: TRBV12-3/TRBV12-4; clone_size: .; d_call: .; cdr3_aa: CASSRDRALAGVHYEQFF; cdr3_nt: TGTGCCAGCAGTCGGGACAGGGCTCTAGCGGGAGTACACTATGAGCAGTTCTTC
j_call: TRBJ1-1; v_call: TRBV29-1; clone_size: .; d_call: .; cdr3_aa: CSSSQAGNTEAFF; cdr3_nt: TGCAGCTCCTCTCAGGCGGGGAACACTGAAGCTTTCTTT
j_call: TRBJ2-7; v_call: TRBV20-1; clone_size: few; d_call: TRBD1; cdr3_aa: CSFPNTGGRTYEQYF; cdr3_nt: TGCAGCTTTCCGAACACAGGGGGCCGGACCTACGAGCAGTACTTC
j_call: TRBJ1-2; v_call: TRBV7-2; clone_size: many; d_call: .; cdr3_aa: CASSSRDVDHSYGYTF; cdr3_nt: TGTGCCAGCAGCAGCCGGGACGTGGATCATAGCTATGGCTACACCTTC
j_call: TRBJ2-7; v_call: TRBV19; clone_size: few; d_call: TRBD2; cdr3_aa: CATSGPTYEQYF; cdr3_nt: TGTGCCACTAGCGGACCAACCTACGAGCAGTACTTC
j_call: TRBJ1-1; v_call: TRBV5-8; clone_size: .; d_call: .; cdr3_aa: CASSLGVRGQGTEAFF; cdr3_nt: TGTGCCAGCAGCTTGGGGGTGCGGGGCCAGGGCACTGAAGCTTTCTTT
j_call: TRBJ1-1; v_call: TRBV5-1; clone_size: .; d_call: .; cdr3_aa: CASSPGRGARSGSEAFF; cdr3_nt: TGCGCCAGCAGCCCCGGGCGGGGGGCGCGAAGTGGCTCTGAAGCTTTCTTT
j_call: TRBJ1-5; v_call: TRBV24-1; clone_size: .; d_call: .; cdr3_aa: CATGSSLDGQPQHF; cdr3_nt: TGTGCCACCGGGTCCTCCCTCGATGGTCAGCCCCAGCATTTT
j_call: TRBJ2-1; v_call: TRBV7-9; clone_size: .; d_call: .; cdr3_aa: CASRLTGAGDEQFF; cdr3_nt: TGTGCCAGCAGACTGACAGGGGCGGGGGATGAGCAGTTCTTC
j_call: TRBJ2-1; v_call: TRBV7-2; clone_size: many; d_call: .; cdr3_aa: CASSLNTGSYNEQFF; cdr3_nt: TGTGCCAGCAGCCTGAACACAGGCTCCTACAATGAGCAGTTCTTC
j_call: TRBJ2-6; v_call: TRBV7-8; clone_size: .; d_call: .; cdr3_aa: CASSLYISGANVLTF; cdr3_nt: TGTGCCAGCAGCCTTTATATCTCTGGGGCCAACGTCCTGACTTTC
j_call: TRBJ2-2; v_call: TRBV11-2; clone_size: .; d_call: TRBD2; cdr3_aa: CASIPRGGRKNTGELFF; cdr3_nt: TGTGCCAGCATCCCAAGAGGCGGGAGGAAAAACACCGGGGAGCTGTTTTTT
j_call: TRBJ2-3; v_call: TRBV7-2; clone_size: few; d_call: TRBD2; cdr3_aa: CASSPLAGVDTQYF; cdr3_nt: TGTGCCAGCAGCCCCCTAGCGGGTGTAGATACGCAGTATTTT
j_call: TRBJ1-1; v_call: TRBV30; clone_size: few; d_call: .; cdr3_aa: CAWSQLGSEAFF; cdr3_nt: TGTGCCTGGAGCCAGCTTGGGTCTGAAGCTTTCTTT
j_call: TRBJ2-2; v_call: TRBV6-6; clone_size: many; d_call: .; cdr3_aa: CASSYTTLGGTGELFF; cdr3_nt: TGTGCCAGCAGTTACACTACTCTAGGCGGCACCGGGGAGCTGTTTTTT
j_call: TRBJ1-6; v_call: TRBV6-5; clone_size: few; d_call: .; cdr3_aa: CASSYSYRSSYNSPLHF; cdr3_nt: TGTGCCAGCAGTTACTCGTACAGGAGCTCCTATAATTCACCCCTCCACTTT
j_call: TRBJ2-7; v_call: TRBV19; clone_size: .; d_call: TRBD1; cdr3_aa: CASSRTGEGYEQYF; cdr3_nt: TGTGCCAGTAGCCGGACAGGGGAGGGGTACGAGCAGTACTTC
j_call: TRBJ2-1; v_call: TRBV7-2; clone_size: .; d_call: .; cdr3_aa: CASSLDQPIF; cdr3_nt: TGTGCCAGCAGCTTAGACCAGCCGATCTTC
j_call: TRBJ2-5; v_call: TRBV15; clone_size: once; d_call: .; cdr3_aa: CATSKVVRDDVAETQYF; cdr3_nt: TGTGCCACCAGCAAGGTCGTGCGGGATGATGTCGCGGAGACCCAGTACTTC
j_call: TRBJ2-5; v_call: TRBV9; clone_size: .; d_call: .; cdr3_aa: CASNQGVPTETQYF; cdr3_nt: TGTGCCAGCAACCAGGGTGTCCCCACAGAGACCCAGTACTTC
j_call: TRBJ2-2; v_call: TRBV19; clone_size: .; d_call: TRBD2; cdr3_aa: CASSPASGYTGELFF; cdr3_nt: TGTGCCAGTAGTCCCGCTAGCGGCTACACCGGGGAGCTGTTTTTT
j_call: TRBJ2-4; v_call: TRBV12-3/TRBV12-4; clone_size: few; d_call: .; cdr3_aa: CASSRTSSVAKNIQYF; cdr3_nt: TGTGCCAGCAGTCGGACATCTAGTGTAGCCAAAAACATTCAGTACTTC
j_call: TRBJ2-5; v_call: TRBV5-4; clone_size: .; d_call: TRBD2; cdr3_aa: CASSIGLAVQETQYF; cdr3_nt: TGTGCCAGCAGCATCGGACTAGCGGTCCAAGAGACCCAGTACTTC
j_call: TRBJ1-2; v_call: TRBV28; clone_size: .; d_call: .; cdr3_aa: CASSFETVYGYTF; cdr3_nt: TGTGCCAGCAGTTTTGAGACAGTCTATGGCTACACCTTC
j_call: TRBJ1-6; v_call: TRBV12-3/TRBV12-4; clone_size: few; d_call: TRBD1; cdr3_aa: CASSPEGQGRSPLHF; cdr3_nt: TGTGCCAGCAGTCCTGAAGGACAGGGTCGATCACCCCTCCACTTT
j_call: TRBJ2-1; v_call: TRBV10-3; clone_size: .; d_call: TRBD1; cdr3_aa: CAIRDADRVGYNEQFF; cdr3_nt: TGTGCCATCAGGGACGCAGACAGGGTAGGCTACAATGAGCAGTTCTTC
j_call: TRBJ1-1; v_call: TRBV20-1; clone_size: .; d_call: TRBD1; cdr3_aa: CSARARTGEAFF; cdr3_nt: TGCAGTGCTAGAGCCCGGACAGGGGAAGCTTTCTTT
j_call: TRBJ2-5; v_call: TRBV4-1; clone_size: .; d_call: .; cdr3_aa: CASSQDRGTQETQYF; cdr3_nt: TGCGCCAGCAGCCAAGATCGGGGGACTCAAGAGACCCAGTACTTC
j_call: TRBJ2-2; v_call: TRBV14; clone_size: .; d_call: .; cdr3_aa: CASSQDPRGELFF; cdr3_nt: TGTGCCAGCAGCCAAGACCCGCGCGGGGAGCTGTTTTTT
j_call: TRBJ2-5; v_call: TRBV7-6; clone_size: few; d_call: .; cdr3_aa: CASSMGRQETQYF; cdr3_nt: TGTGCCAGCAGCATGGGGAGGCAAGAGACCCAGTACTTC
j_call: TRBJ2-3; v_call: TRBV20-1; clone_size: .; d_call: .; cdr3_aa: CSARDAGFTDTQYF; cdr3_nt: TGCAGTGCTAGAGATGCAGGTTTCACAGATACGCAGTATTTT
j_call: TRBJ2-1; v_call: TRBV7-8; clone_size: few; d_call: .; cdr3_aa: CASSLALGTRSPHNSEQFF; cdr3_nt: TGTGCCAGCAGCTTAGCGTTAGGGACTCGTTCCCCCCACAATAGTGAGCAGTTCTTC
j_call: TRBJ2-5; v_call: TRBV6-6; clone_size: few; d_call: .; cdr3_aa: CASIRWRAFLETQYF; cdr3_nt: TGTGCCAGCATTCGATGGAGGGCCTTTTTGGAGACCCAGTACTTC
j_call: TRBJ2-1; v_call: TRBV11-3; clone_size: few; d_call: TRBD2; cdr3_aa: CASSRFLAEIYNEQFF; cdr3_nt: TGTGCCAGCAGCCGTTTTCTAGCGGAGATCTACAATGAGCAGTTCTTC
j_call: TRBJ1-2; v_call: TRBV12-3/TRBV12-4; clone_size: few; d_call: .; cdr3_aa: CATRTRGDGYTF; cdr3_nt: TGTGCCACCAGAACCCGGGGGGATGGCTACACCTTC
j_call: TRBJ2-3; v_call: TRBV24-1; clone_size: .; d_call: .; cdr3_aa: CATSDLRSITDTQYF; cdr3_nt: TGTGCCACCAGTGATTTGAGGTCTATCACAGATACGCAGTATTTT
j_call: TRBJ2-3; v_call: TRBV20-1; clone_size: few; d_call: .; cdr3_aa: CSASDIEETQYF; cdr3_nt: TGCAGTGCTAGTGATATTGAAGAGACGCAGTATTTT
j_call: TRBJ1-2; v_call: TRBV7-9; clone_size: .; d_call: .; cdr3_aa: CASSLAGLYIWGYTF; cdr3_nt: TGTGCCAGCAGCTTAGCGGGACTCTACATTTGGGGCTACACCTTC
j_call: TRBJ1-3; v_call: TRBV7-2; clone_size: .; d_call: .; cdr3_aa: CASSLAVGNTIYF; cdr3_nt: TGTGCCAGCAGCTTAGCAGTAGGAAACACCATATATTTT
j_call: TRBJ2-4; v_call: TRBV15; clone_size: .; d_call: .; cdr3_aa: CATSMGSGAKNIQYF; cdr3_nt: TGTGCCACCAGCATGGGCTCAGGAGCCAAAAACATTCAGTACTTC
j_call: TRBJ2-1; v_call: TRBV7-2; clone_size: many; d_call: TRBD2; cdr3_aa: CASSPRGPGLATEQFF; cdr3_nt: TGTGCCAGCAGCCCAAGAGGACCGGGACTAGCGACTGAGCAGTTCTTC
j_call: TRBJ1-2; v_call: TRBV4-1; clone_size: .; d_call: .; cdr3_aa: CASSQEGVTNYGYTF; cdr3_nt: TGCGCCAGCAGCCAAGAAGGGGTGACTAACTATGGCTACACCTTC
j_call: TRBJ2-5; v_call: TRBV10-3; clone_size: many; d_call: TRBD2; cdr3_aa: CAISDPGLVVRTQYF; cdr3_nt: TGTGCCATCAGTGACCCGGGACTAGTAGTCAGGACCCAGTACTTC
j_call: TRBJ1-5; v_call: TRBV19; clone_size: few; d_call: TRBD1; cdr3_aa: CASSDRGRQPQHF; cdr3_nt: TGTGCCAGTAGTGACAGGGGACGACAGCCCCAGCATTTT
j_call: TRBJ2-1; v_call: TRBV6-2/TRBV6-3; clone_size: .; d_call: TRBD1; cdr3_aa: CASSPGQGLYNEQFF; cdr3_nt: TGTGCCAGCTCACCCGGACAGGGGCTCTACAATGAGCAGTTCTTC
j_call: TRBJ1-6; v_call: TRBV10-3; clone_size: .; d_call: .; cdr3_aa: CAIRNSYNSPLHF; cdr3_nt: TGTGCCATCAGGAACAGTTATAATTCACCCCTCCACTTT
j_call: TRBJ1-2; v_call: TRBV29-1; clone_size: few; d_call: TRBD1; cdr3_aa: CSVDFWDREYGYTF; cdr3_nt: TGCAGCGTTGACTTTTGGGACAGAGAGTATGGCTACACCTTC